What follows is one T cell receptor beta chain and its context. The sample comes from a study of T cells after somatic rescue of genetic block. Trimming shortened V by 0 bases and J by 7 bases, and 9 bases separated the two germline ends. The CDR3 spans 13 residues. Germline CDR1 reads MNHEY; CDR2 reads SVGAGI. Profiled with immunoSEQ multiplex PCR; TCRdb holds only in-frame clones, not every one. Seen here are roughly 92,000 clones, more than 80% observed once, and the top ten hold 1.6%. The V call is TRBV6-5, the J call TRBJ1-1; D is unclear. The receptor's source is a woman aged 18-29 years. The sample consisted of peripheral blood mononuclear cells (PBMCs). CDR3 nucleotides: TGTGCCAGCAGTTACTCGCCATACAGTGAAGCTTTCTTT. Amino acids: CASSYSPYSEAFF.